The rows below give T cell receptor beta chains drawn from one sample of a study of technical replicates of blood from a few donors. Measured with immunoSEQ multiplex PCR; TCRdb has only the in-frame clones, and not every one. The table has approximately 12,000 clones, 80% to 90% seen once. Sequencing was performed on PBMCs. These receptor sequences come from a human donor in good health. The conserved cysteine and the conserved F or W are not part of the CDR3 here. Clone size, where shown, is once, few, many, or a class for clones that have expanded.

j_call clone_size v_call cdr3_aa
TRBJ2-7 . TRBV6-1 ASSSTGQNYEQY
TRBJ1-2 . TRBV6-5 ASSQGRGGYT
TRBJ2-7 few TRBV6-1 ASSEAPGQGAGEQY
TRBJ2-1 . TRBV28 ASSPPWTSGGDEQF
TRBJ2-7 . TRBV13 ATSGGNDYEQY
TRBJ2-7 . TRBV27 ASSSAGSYEQY
TRBJ1-2 . TRBV9 ASSVGGRASGYT
TRBJ2-1 . TRBV6-6 ASSPRGGRDGNEQF
TRBJ1-2 . TRBV28 ASSSPGTGINYGYT
TRBJ2-2 . TRBV7-3 ASSLMQGIVTGELF
TRBJ2-1 . TRBV5-1 ASSSMTGTEQF
TRBJ1-4 . TRBV4-1 ASSQDGAGQRYEKLF
TRBJ1-3 . TRBV7-9 ASSLDYALKHSGNTIY
TRBJ1-2 . TRBV11-2 ASSSGTGHYGYT
TRBJ2-2 . TRBV29-1 SVDGLAGGLNTGELF
TRBJ2-6 . TRBV7-9 ASSLAPGSGANVLT
TRBJ2-3 . TRBV2 ATGGPSTDTQY
TRBJ1-2 . TRBV4-2 ASSQDPGVAGYT
TRBJ2-2 . TRBV6-5 ASSYYETGELF
TRBJ2-1 . TRBV7-9 ASTPVVARPYNEQF
TRBJ2-2 . TRBV5-1 ASRSLPHTGELF
TRBJ2-7 . TRBV7-8 ASSLRQGEAYEQY
TRBJ2-7 once TRBV5-1 ASSPGGEQY
TRBJ1-1 . TRBV29-1 SVAPGQKTEAF
TRBJ2-2 once TRBV7-9 ASSTGQGTTGELF
TRBJ2-6 . TRBV7-9 ASSLLGYGANVLT
TRBJ2-7 once TRBV30 AWTPAGSEWEQY
TRBJ2-2 . TRBV21-1 ASIPWGGSEDTGELF
TRBJ1-1 . TRBV7-9 ASSLSLSLEAF
TRBJ2-5 . TRBV2 ASSGATGTGETQY
TRBJ2-7 . TRBV5-4 ASSVGLAGVYEQY
TRBJ1-1 . TRBV19 ASSPLQGPTEAF
TRBJ1-1 . TRBV19 ASTQGAGRVTEAF
TRBJ2-7 . TRBV11-3 ASSLMSGYEQY
TRBJ2-1 . TRBV19 ASSMGSNNEQF
TRBJ2-6 . TRBV18 ASSTPGGSGANVLT
TRBJ2-6 once TRBV7-3 ASSSHSGANVLT
TRBJ1-5 . TRBV6-5 ASSYLIDQPQH
TRBJ2-7 . TRBV19 ASPGEGCEEQY
TRBJ2-7 few TRBV10-3 AISPGEAPYEQY
TRBJ2-7 . TRBV5-1 ASSSYSGILYEQY
TRBJ2-1 . TRBV5-1 ASSLVAGVGNEQF
TRBJ2-1 . TRBV15 ATSSGLAGANEQF
TRBJ2-5 . TRBV5-6 ASSRAGLKETQY
TRBJ2-7 . TRBV5-1 ASSSSGTSGSGEQY
TRBJ1-4 . TRBV21-1 ASSKFRDRRSDEKLF
TRBJ2-3 . TRBV19 ASSFRTSGSTDTQY
TRBJ2-7 . TRBV10-2 ASSSGTGTSAYEQY
TRBJ1-4 . TRBV5-1 ASGPGQSTEKLF
TRBJ2-1 . TRBV28 ASNQVAGGRYEQF
TRBJ2-2 . TRBV5-1 ASSQGQVSGTGELF
TRBJ2-7 . TRBV2 ASRTGVAGTYEQY
TRBJ2-7 once TRBV18 ASSGQGNYEQY